These 10 T cell receptor beta chains share one sample of origin, sequenced in a study of post-analysis software for immune sequencing data. The antigens of these receptors remain unknown. Unique molecular identifiers were built into the TCR beta cDNA libraries. MiXCR, applied by TCRdb to the PCR reads, yields one record per CDR3 protein. Counted here are some 500,000 distinct CDR3 sequences, under 55% occurring once; the ten biggest clones make up 9% to 13%. Study-wide findings and caveats: TRBV5-6, TRBV5-1 and TRBV20-1 were among four to six TRBV segments more frequent in patients than controls.

The sequenced sample consisted of blood. These receptors were taken from a girl aged 10-17 years with multiple sclerosis.

This sequence joins TRBV7-3 and TRBJ2-3; 8 bases align to TRBD2. V lost 5 bases and J lost 2; bases outside the gene matches: 3. The germline V gene has CDR1 SGHTA and CDR2 FQGTGA. The CDR3 is made up of 14 amino acids. CDR3 DNA sequence: TGTGCCAGCAGCCCGGGACTAGACACAGATACGCAGTATTTT. Protein: CASSPGLDTDTQYF.

About this clonotype: The junction departs from germline at one end; a sequencing error may be responsible. The chain joins TRBV6-5 to TRBJ2-1; D unresolved. Looked up from germline, CDR1 is MNHEY and CDR2 is SVGAGI. The CDR3 is 16 amino acids. The DNA of the CDR3 is TGTGCCAGCAGCTACTCGACCGAGCCCCTATACAATGAGCAGTTCTTC. Translating gives CASSYSTEPLYNEQFF.

This chain uses TRBV5-1 with TRBJ2-5; D is ambiguous. V was clipped by 3 bases and J by 5 bases, with 5 bases between them. Germline CDR1 reads SGHRS; CDR2 reads YFSETQ. This CDR3 is built from 11 residues. CDR3 DNA: TGCGCCAGCAGCTCCATCGAGACCCAGTACTTC. Its translation: CASSSIETQYF. The whole variable domain, filled in from reference TRBV5-1 and TRBJ2-5, reads KAGVTQTPRYLIKTRGQQVTLSCSPISGHRSVSWYQQTPGQGLQFLFEYFSETQRNKGNFPGRFSGRQFSNSRSEMNVSTLELGDSALYLCASSSIETQYFGPGTRLLVL.

The chain links TRBV20-1 to TRBJ2-1, with 11 bases aligning to TRBD2. The germline V gene has CDR1 DFQATT and CDR2 SNEGSKA (reference sequence). The J segment lost 5 bases and the V segment lost 6 bases, leaving 6 bases of the junction unmatched. This CDR3 region has 14 residues. The CDR3 DNA reads as TGCAGTGCGAAACTAGCGGGAGACCACAATGAGCAGTTCTTC. Translation: CSAKLAGDHNEQFF.

The chain combines TRBV12-3 or TRBV12-4 with TRBJ2-7; 15 positions agree with TRBD2. The CDR3 runs 15 residues. Losses at the gene ends were 6 bases for V and 2 bases for J; bases not matched to a gene: 2. DNA of the CDR3: TGTGCCAGCAGAGGACTAGCGGGAGGGACCTACGAGCAGTACTTC. Translated: CASRGLAGGTYEQYF.

The chain uses TRBV5-1 and TRBJ2-5, with a tentative D call TRBD2 (5 bases). Germline CDR1 and CDR2: SGHRS and YFSETQ. V lost 3 bases and J lost 5, with 11 bases in between. This CDR3 comprises 13 residues. The CDR3 sequence is CASSWESRETQYF. The DNA for the CDR3 is TGCGCCAGCAGCTGGGAGTCTCGGGAGACCCAGTACTTC.

This clonotype was counted a single time. The CDR3 DNA follows: TGTGCCAGCAGCTTTGGGGGGCCAGGTCAGCCCCAGCATTTT. Residues: CASSFGGPGQPQHF. The rearrangement links TRBV7-3 to TRBJ1-5, with a tentative D call TRBD1 (6 bases). Germline V gene lookup returns CDR1 SGHTA and CDR2 FQGTGA. This CDR3 has 14 amino acids. Trimming cost V 3 bases and J 6 bases, with 12 bases left between them.

A few counts support this clonotype. The chain joins TRBV7-9 to TRBJ1-1; D unclear. V was pared by 2 bases and J by 0 bases, with 10 bases between. Germline values: CDR1 SEHNR, CDR2 FQNEAQ (reference sequence). This CDR3 spans 15 amino acids. This chain's CDR3 is CASSLSELMNTEAFF. The DNA of the CDR3 is TGTGCCAGCAGCTTATCGGAGCTAATGAACACTGAAGCTTTCTTT.

This clonotype occurred a few times. This rearrangement joins TRBV20-1 to TRBJ2-1, with D tentatively TRBD1 (6 bases). Trimming took off 6 bases at V and 10 bases at J, with 22 bases between the two ends. This CDR3 region has 14 residues. Germline V lookup: CDR1 DFQATT, CDR2 SNEGSKA (reference sequence). The CDR3 sequence is CSAPITGTLNEQFF. In DNA form, the CDR3 reads TGCAGTGCCCCAATTACCGGGACATTAAACGAGCAGTTCTTC.

This clonotype was detected only a few times. This sequence joins TRBV28 and TRBJ1-2, with a tentative D call TRBD1 (5 bases). V was trimmed by 7 bases and J by 3 bases, leaving 12 bases between them. Germline V gives CDR1 MDHEN, CDR2 SYDVKM. CDR3 size: 13 residues. The CDR3 protein is CASKGVPYYGYTF. The DNA of the CDR3 is TGTGCCAGCAAAGGGGTACCGTACTATGGCTACACCTTC.